This TCR beta chain was sequenced in a study of cytomegalovirus exposure and HLA in healthy donors. Study-level background: An analysis done earlier identified fewer than 140 million unique TCR beta sequences from about 179 million T cells.

V was clipped by 2 bases and J by 3 bases; unmatched bases: 3. Germline V gene lookup returns CDR1 SNHLY and CDR2 FYNNEI. This CDR3 has 14 amino acids. Whole-study findings and limits: Immune exposure data for these donors was limited to CMV serostatus.

Comment on this clone: Its antigen remains unknown.

Primers for the PCR totalled 60 Vbeta and 13 Jbeta. Produced via immunoSEQ multiplex PCR; TCRdb's table is partial and in-frame only. The sample comprises some 150,000 clones, around 70% of which are singletons, and roughly 2.2% rests with the top ten. Input material: PBMCs. The clonotype originates from a man aged 30-40 years in good health and CMV-seronegative. The gene calls are TRBV2 and TRBJ1-1; 7 positions match TRBD1. This CDR3 reads CASSELQGDTEAFF. As DNA, the CDR3 is TGTGCCAGCAGTGAACTTCAGGGGGACACTGAAGCTTTCTTT.